Detailed here is one T cell receptor (beta chain). The data derive from a study of T cell repertoires in ileal Crohn's disease. This table comes from immunoSEQ multiplex PCR, and its TCRdb copy is limited to in-frame clones, with some not included. The data hold roughly 13,000 clones, with 80% to 85% observed a single time. Trimming took 4 bases from V and 6 from J, leaving 17 bases between them. This CDR3 contains 15 residues. Per the germline V gene, CDR1 is SGHRS and CDR2 is YFSETQ. This chain joins TRBV5-1 and TRBJ1-5, with D tentatively TRBD1 (5 bases). The sequence came from an adult with Crohn's disease. The specimen was ileal tissue. The CDR3 loop is CASSPEPGGSQPQHF. CDR3 DNA: TGCGCCAGCAGCCCGGAGCCCGGGGGGAGTCAGCCCCAGCATTTT.